The 3 T cell receptor beta chains below come from one sample, sequenced in a study of blood T cells in healthy people across ages. The authors ran a second PCR of about 7 to 11 cycles using a sample-barcoded 5' primer and a J-beta primer mix. TCRdb passed the 5' RACE reads through MiXCR, listing each CDR3 protein once. Here the sample spans about 1.6 million distinct CDR3 sequences, about 31% being singletons. Sequenced sample: blood. The receptors shown here come from a woman aged 25-40 years in good health.

CDR3 nucleotide sequence: TGCAGTGCTGGGCGAGGAACCTACAATGAGCAGTTCTTC. Protein product: CSAGRGTYNEQFF. V gene TRBV20-1 combines with J gene TRBJ2-1; D uncertain. CDR1 and CDR2 (germline): DFQATT, SNEGSKA (reference sequence). V was trimmed by 5 bases and J by 2 bases, leaving 10 bases between them. The length of the CDR3 is 13 residues.

This clonotype was detected a few times. V gene TRBV29-1 combines with J gene TRBJ1-2; maybe TRBD1 (6 bases). Trimming took 1 base from V and 8 from J, leaving 23 bases between them. Germline V gene lookup returns CDR1 SQVTM and CDR2 ANQGSEA. This CDR3 is 16 amino acids long. The CDR3 reads CSVEATLRGTIRGYTF. The CDR3, as DNA: TGCAGCGTTGAAGCCACGCTCAGGGGTACCATTCGGGGCTACACCTTC. Combining the CDR3 with reference TRBV29-1 and TRBJ1-2 gives the whole variable domain SAVISQKPSRDICQRGTSLTIQCQVDSQVTMMFWYRQQPGQSLTLIATANQGSEATYESGFVIDKFPISRPNLTFSTLTVSNMSPEDSSIYLCSVEATLRGTIRGYTFGSGTRLTVV.

This clonotype was recorded once. J is TRBJ2-5 and V is TRBV5-1; maybe TRBD2 (6 bases). Germline lookup yields CDR1 SGHRS and CDR2 YFSETQ. The CDR3 is 14 residues long. V lost 9 bases, J lost 4 bases, and 19 bases lay in between. CDR3 sequence reads: CANPRREPRETQYF. In DNA form, the CDR3 reads TGCGCCAACCCTCGCCGGGAGCCTAGAGAGACCCAGTACTTC.